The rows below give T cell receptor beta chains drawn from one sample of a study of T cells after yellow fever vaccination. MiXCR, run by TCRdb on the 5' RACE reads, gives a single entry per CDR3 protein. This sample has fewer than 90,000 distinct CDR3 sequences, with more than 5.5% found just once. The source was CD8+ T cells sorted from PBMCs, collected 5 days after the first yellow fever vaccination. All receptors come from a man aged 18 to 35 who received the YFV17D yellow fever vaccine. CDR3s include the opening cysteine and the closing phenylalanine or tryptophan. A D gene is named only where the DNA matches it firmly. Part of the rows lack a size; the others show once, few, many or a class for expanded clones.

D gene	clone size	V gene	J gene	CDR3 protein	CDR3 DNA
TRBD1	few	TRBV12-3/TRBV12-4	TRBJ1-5	CASSLGTGVNQPQHF	TGTGCCAGCAGTTTAGGGACAGGGGTCAATCAGCCCCAGCATTTT
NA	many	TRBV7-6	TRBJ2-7	CASSLLQKSEQYF	TGTGCCAGCAGCTTATTGCAGAAAAGCGAGCAGTACTTC
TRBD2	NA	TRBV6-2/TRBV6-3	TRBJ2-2	CASSQSGGTGELFF	TGTGCCAGCAGTCAAAGCGGGGGCACCGGGGAGCTGTTTTTT
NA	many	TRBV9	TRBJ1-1	CASSVGSPGATEAFF	TGTGCCAGCAGCGTAGGCTCGCCGGGGGCCACTGAAGCTTTCTTT
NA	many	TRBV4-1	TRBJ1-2	CASSQRGGVENGYTF	TGCGCCAGCAGCCAGAGGGGGGGAGTTGAGAATGGCTACACCTTC
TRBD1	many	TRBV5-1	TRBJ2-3	CASSWTDRGGTDTQYF	TGCGCCAGCAGCTGGACTGACAGGGGAGGCACAGATACGCAGTATTTT
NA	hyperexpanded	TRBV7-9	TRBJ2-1	CASSPRAGKGEQFF	TGTGCCAGCAGCCCAAGGGCAGGGAAGGGTGAGCAGTTCTTC
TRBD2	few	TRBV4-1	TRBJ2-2	CASSRRAGEDTGELFF	TGCGCCAGCAGCCGACGAGCGGGGGAAGACACCGGGGAGCTGTTTTTT
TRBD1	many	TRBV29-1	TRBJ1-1	CSGTGMNTEAFF	TGCAGCGGGACAGGGATGAACACTGAAGCTTTCTTT
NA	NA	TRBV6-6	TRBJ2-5	CAAGTQLF	TGTGCCGCCGGGACCCAACTCTTC
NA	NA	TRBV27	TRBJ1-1	CASSLGGDLNTEAFF	TGTGCCAGCAGCCTTGGGGGGGACCTGAACACTGAAGCTTTCTTT
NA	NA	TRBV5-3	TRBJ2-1	CAMSLGLTSYNEQFF	TGTGCCATGAGCCTTGGGCTCACCTCCTACAATGAGCAGTTCTTC
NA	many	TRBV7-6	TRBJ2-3	CASSRGGADTQYF	TGTGCCAGCAGCCGAGGGGGAGCAGATACGCAGTATTTT
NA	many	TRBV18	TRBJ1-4	CASSKRGYEKLFF	TGTGCCAGCTCAAAAAGAGGGTACGAAAAACTGTTTTTT
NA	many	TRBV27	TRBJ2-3	CASSPPDTQYF	TGTGCCAGCAGTCCGCCAGATACGCAGTATTTT
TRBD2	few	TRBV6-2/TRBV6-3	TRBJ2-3	CASQEIAGGKVHTQYF	TGTGCCAGCCAGGAGATAGCGGGGGGGAAGGTACATACGCAGTATTTT
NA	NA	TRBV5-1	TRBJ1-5	CASSLQGGGQPQHF	TGCGCCAGCAGCTTACAGGGAGGGGGACAGCCCCAGCATTTT
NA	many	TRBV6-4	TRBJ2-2	CASSDSIEGELFF	TGTGCCAGCAGTGACTCGATTGAGGGGGAGCTGTTTTTT
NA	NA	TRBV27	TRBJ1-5	CASSLSTEGHQPQHF	TGTGCCAGCAGTTTATCCACGGAGGGGCACCAGCCCCAGCATTTT
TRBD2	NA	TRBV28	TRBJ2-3	CASSFVTSGGAADTQYF	TGTGCCAGCAGTTTTGTGACTAGCGGGGGGGCAGCAGATACGCAGTATTTT
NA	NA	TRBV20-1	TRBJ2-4	CSATRDSLGVFDIQYF	TGCAGTGCCACTAGAGACAGCCTTGGTGTTTTCGACATTCAGTACTTC
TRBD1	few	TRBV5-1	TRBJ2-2	CASSLGTGRPGELFF	TGCGCCAGCAGCTTGGGGACAGGGCGACCCGGGGAGCTGTTTTTT
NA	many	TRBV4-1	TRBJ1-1	CASSQDHTVFTEAFF	TGCGCCAGCAGCCAAGACCACACGGTCTTTACTGAAGCTTTCTTT
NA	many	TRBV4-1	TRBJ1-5	CASSQRDIHTQPQHF	TGCGCCAGCAGCCAACGGGACATTCACACTCAGCCCCAGCATTTT
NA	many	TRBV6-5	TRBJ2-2	CASSYPGPGQGISNGELFF	TGTGCCAGCAGTTACCCTGGCCCCGGCCAGGGGATCAGTAACGGGGAGCTGTTTTTT
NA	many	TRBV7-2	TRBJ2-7	CASSLVVGTYEQYF	TGTGCCAGCAGCTTAGTCGTGGGAACCTACGAGCAGTACTTC
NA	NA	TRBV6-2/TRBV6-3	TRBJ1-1	CASSYRARNTEAFF	TGTGCCAGCAGTTACAGGGCGAGGAACACTGAAGCTTTCTTT
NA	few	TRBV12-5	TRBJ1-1	CASGLVLGRGGGNTEAFF	TGTGCTAGTGGTTTGGTACTCGGCAGGGGAGGAGGGAACACTGAAGCTTTCTTT
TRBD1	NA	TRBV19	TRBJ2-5	CASSSDRKETQYF	TGTGCCAGTAGTTCGGACAGGAAAGAGACCCAGTACTTC
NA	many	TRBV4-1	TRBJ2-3	CASSQVSEGTDTQYF	TGCGCCAGCAGCCAAGTTAGCGAGGGCACAGATACGCAGTATTTT
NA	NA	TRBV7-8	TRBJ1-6	CASSVGVGGSPLHF	TGTGCCAGCAGCGTAGGGGTCGGGGGCTCACCCCTCCACTTT
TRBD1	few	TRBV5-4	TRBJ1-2	CASREHRGVYGYTF	TGTGCCAGCAGAGAACACAGGGGTGTCTATGGCTACACCTTC
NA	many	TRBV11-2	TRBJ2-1	CASSLDSAGQFF	TGTGCCAGCAGCTTAGACTCCGCTGGGCAGTTCTTC
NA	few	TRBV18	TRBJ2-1	CASSPGPQSYNEQFF	TGTGCCAGCTCACCCGGGCCACAGAGCTACAATGAGCAGTTCTTC
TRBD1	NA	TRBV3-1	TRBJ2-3	CASSQGQGAIDTQYF	TGTGCCAGCAGCCAAGGACAGGGGGCTATAGATACGCAGTATTTT
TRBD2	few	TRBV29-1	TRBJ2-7	CSIISGALYEQYF	TGCAGTATAATTAGCGGGGCGCTCTACGAGCAGTACTTC
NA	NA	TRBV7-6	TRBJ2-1	CASSLRQASASVIYNEQFF	TGTGCCAGCAGCTTACGACAGGCATCGGCCTCGGTGATTTACAATGAGCAGTTCTTC
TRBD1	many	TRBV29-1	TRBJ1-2	CSVGGGASYGYTF	TGCAGCGTTGGAGGGGGCGCGAGTTATGGCTACACCTTC
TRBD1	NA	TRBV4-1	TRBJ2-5	CASSFWGGTGGETQYF	TGCGCCAGCAGCTTCTGGGGTGGGACAGGGGGGGAGACCCAGTACTTC
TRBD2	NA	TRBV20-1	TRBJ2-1	CSARVSSGNNEQFF	TGCAGTGCTAGAGTGTCTAGCGGGAACAATGAGCAGTTCTTC
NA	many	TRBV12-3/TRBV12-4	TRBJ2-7	CASSLVGGSYEQYF	TGTGCCAGCAGTCTAGTAGGGGGATCCTACGAGCAGTACTTC
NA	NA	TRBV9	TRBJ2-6	CASSPLRDSYFSGANVLTF	TGTGCCAGCAGCCCCCTAAGGGACTCCTACTTCTCTGGGGCCAACGTCCTGACTTTC
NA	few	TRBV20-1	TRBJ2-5	CSARYRNPQETQYF	TGCAGTGCTCGGTACCGTAACCCGCAAGAGACCCAGTACTTC